These T cell receptor beta chains were read from a single sample in a study of breast tumors, draining lymph nodes, adjacent tissues. Each CDR3 protein is one row after TCRdb ran MiXCR on the multiplex PCR reads. Of 12,000 or so distinct CDR3 sequences listed, around half were seen once; the top ten hold about 38%. Sequencing was carried out using tumor-adjacent breast tissue. The receptors were sampled from a female donor with breast cancer. Some clones in this sample may be carry-over from other donors' samples. CDR3s include the opening cysteine and the closing phenylalanine or tryptophan. The D gene is left open where the match is weak. Clone size is stated in some rows and not others, as once, few, many or a class when expanded.

v_call: TRBV7-3
d_call: NA
clone_size: medium-sized
j_call: TRBJ2-1
cdr3_aa: CASSSSPGLSYNEQFF
cdr3_nt: TGTGCCAGCAGCTCGAGTCCGGGACTTTCCTACAATGAGCAGTTCTTC

v_call: TRBV27
d_call: NA
clone_size: NA
j_call: TRBJ1-2
cdr3_aa: CASRNFAGAGGYTF
cdr3_nt: TGTGCCAGCAGGAACTTTGCTGGGGCCGGGGGCTACACCTTC

v_call: TRBV5-1
d_call: NA
clone_size: many
j_call: TRBJ2-1
cdr3_aa: CASSLGAGSPWFF
cdr3_nt: TGCGCCAGCAGCTTGGGGGCAGGCTCTCCATGGTTCTTC

v_call: TRBV20-1
d_call: TRBD1
clone_size: once
j_call: TRBJ2-7
cdr3_aa: CSAPEDRGESYEQYF
cdr3_nt: TGCAGTGCCCCCGAGGACAGGGGGGAGTCCTACGAGCAGTACTTC

v_call: TRBV7-9
d_call: NA
clone_size: NA
j_call: TRBJ2-7
cdr3_aa: CASSLRGIDEQYF
cdr3_nt: TGTGCCAGCAGCTTAAGGGGTATCGACGAGCAGTACTTC

v_call: TRBV25-1
d_call: TRBD2
clone_size: many
j_call: TRBJ2-5
cdr3_aa: CASSVPTSGEETQYF
cdr3_nt: TGTGCCAGCAGTGTCCCGACTAGCGGGGAAGAGACCCAGTACTTC

v_call: TRBV7-3
d_call: TRBD2
clone_size: few
j_call: TRBJ2-5
cdr3_aa: CASSFGGGAPEAQYF
cdr3_nt: TGTGCCAGCAGCTTCGGCGGGGGGGCCCCGGAGGCCCAGTACTTC

v_call: TRBV5-6
d_call: NA
clone_size: NA
j_call: TRBJ1-5
cdr3_aa: CASSLGQLLPNQPQHF
cdr3_nt: TGTGCCAGCAGCTTGGGACAACTCCTCCCTAATCAGCCCCAGCATTTT

v_call: TRBV11-2
d_call: NA
clone_size: NA
j_call: TRBJ1-2
cdr3_aa: CASSLDRTRGYTF
cdr3_nt: TGTGCCAGCAGCTTAGATCGGACGAGAGGCTACACCTTC

v_call: TRBV18
d_call: TRBD2
clone_size: NA
j_call: TRBJ2-1
cdr3_aa: CASSLSGGNNEQFF
cdr3_nt: TGTGCCAGCTCACTTAGCGGGGGGAACAATGAGCAGTTCTTC

v_call: TRBV6-4
d_call: TRBD2
clone_size: NA
j_call: TRBJ2-3
cdr3_aa: CASSQAGGSTDTQYF
cdr3_nt: TGTGCCAGCAGTCAGGCGGGGGGTTCCACAGATACGCAGTATTTT

v_call: TRBV20-1
d_call: TRBD1
clone_size: few
j_call: TRBJ1-2
cdr3_aa: CSARDGTGNYGYTF
cdr3_nt: TGCAGTGCTAGAGATGGGACAGGAAACTATGGCTACACCTTC

v_call: TRBV5-4
d_call: NA
clone_size: NA
j_call: TRBJ1-4
cdr3_aa: CASSLNRALNEKLFF
cdr3_nt: TGTGCCAGCAGCTTAAACAGGGCGCTCAATGAAAAACTGTTTTTT

v_call: TRBV9
d_call: NA
clone_size: NA
j_call: TRBJ1-2
cdr3_aa: CASTPDSRQDTYCYTF
cdr3_nt: TGTGCCAGCACCCCCGATAGTAGGCAGGATACCTATTGCTACACCTTC

v_call: TRBV20-1
d_call: TRBD2
clone_size: NA
j_call: TRBJ2-1
cdr3_aa: CSARGMTSGRGHNEQFF
cdr3_nt: TGCAGTGCTAGGGGGATGACTAGCGGGAGGGGCCACAATGAGCAGTTCTTC

v_call: TRBV20-1
d_call: NA
clone_size: few
j_call: TRBJ2-5
cdr3_aa: CSATQIANQETQYF
cdr3_nt: TGCAGTGCTACCCAGATAGCCAACCAAGAGACCCAGTACTTC

v_call: TRBV9
d_call: TRBD2
clone_size: NA
j_call: TRBJ2-3
cdr3_aa: CASSPGGSLPQYF
cdr3_nt: TGTGCCAGCAGCCCCGGCGGGAGTCTCCCGCAGTATTTT

v_call: TRBV9
d_call: NA
clone_size: many
j_call: TRBJ2-1
cdr3_aa: CASSPAGPKANEQFF
cdr3_nt: TGTGCCAGCAGCCCAGCTGGTCCTAAGGCCAATGAGCAGTTCTTC

v_call: TRBV30
d_call: NA
clone_size: many
j_call: TRBJ2-3
cdr3_aa: CASPLGGSTDTQYF
cdr3_nt: TGTGCCTCCCCCCTCGGCGGTAGCACAGATACGCAGTATTTT

v_call: TRBV7-9
d_call: NA
clone_size: NA
j_call: TRBJ2-2
cdr3_aa: CASSFRRSGELFF
cdr3_nt: TGTGCCAGCAGCTTCAGGCGGTCCGGGGAGCTGTTTTTT

v_call: TRBV7-2
d_call: TRBD2
clone_size: NA
j_call: TRBJ2-5
cdr3_aa: CASSSGLAENQYF
cdr3_nt: TGTGCCAGCAGCTCGGGACTAGCGGAGAACCAGTACTTC

v_call: TRBV12-3/TRBV12-4
d_call: TRBD1
clone_size: NA
j_call: TRBJ2-7
cdr3_aa: CASSWTGDYGQYF
cdr3_nt: TGTGCCAGCAGTTGGACAGGGGACTACGGGCAGTACTTC

v_call: TRBV2
d_call: TRBD1
clone_size: NA
j_call: TRBJ2-7
cdr3_aa: CASGSDRARTYEQYF
cdr3_nt: TGTGCCAGCGGTTCGGACAGGGCGAGGACCTACGAGCAGTACTTC

v_call: TRBV6-5
d_call: TRBD2
clone_size: NA
j_call: TRBJ2-3
cdr3_aa: CASSYSKVAGGPSDTQYF
cdr3_nt: TGTGCCAGCAGTTACTCGAAGGTAGCGGGAGGCCCGTCGGATACGCAGTATTTT

v_call: TRBV7-8
d_call: NA
clone_size: NA
j_call: TRBJ1-4
cdr3_aa: CASSVLAGVTVGTDEKLFF
cdr3_nt: TGTGCCAGCAGCGTACTAGCGGGAGTAACTGTGGGCACAGATGAAAAACTGTTTTTT

v_call: TRBV2
d_call: NA
clone_size: NA
j_call: TRBJ2-5
cdr3_aa: CASSSPGLPQETQYF
cdr3_nt: TGTGCCAGCAGTTCACCGGGACTTCCGCAAGAGACCCAGTACTTC

v_call: TRBV5-4
d_call: NA
clone_size: many
j_call: TRBJ2-7
cdr3_aa: CASRRSEGEQYF
cdr3_nt: TGTGCCAGCAGAAGGTCCGAGGGCGAGCAGTACTTC

v_call: TRBV3-1
d_call: NA
clone_size: medium-sized
j_call: TRBJ2-7
cdr3_aa: CASSQDPLRGGVRYF
cdr3_nt: TGTGCCAGCAGCCAAGATCCCCTACGGGGTGGAGTCCGGTACTTC

v_call: TRBV11-3
d_call: TRBD2
clone_size: NA
j_call: TRBJ2-7
cdr3_aa: CASSPIAGAGEQYF
cdr3_nt: TGTGCCAGCAGCCCTATTGCTGGAGCGGGAGAGCAGTACTTC

v_call: TRBV9
d_call: TRBD2
clone_size: NA
j_call: TRBJ2-3
cdr3_aa: CASSVGRLAGGPGDTQYF
cdr3_nt: TGTGCCAGCAGCGTAGGGCGACTAGCGGGAGGGCCAGGAGATACGCAGTATTTT

v_call: TRBV12-3/TRBV12-4
d_call: TRBD1
clone_size: NA
j_call: TRBJ2-1
cdr3_aa: CASRPSPVTGVSQFF
cdr3_nt: TGTGCCAGCAGGCCTTCTCCTGTCACAGGGGTTTCCCAGTTCTTC

v_call: TRBV5-1
d_call: NA
clone_size: medium-sized
j_call: TRBJ1-3
cdr3_aa: CASSQYSTDSGNTIYF
cdr3_nt: TGCGCCAGCAGCCAATACTCGACAGACTCTGGAAACACCATATATTTT

v_call: TRBV28
d_call: NA
clone_size: many
j_call: TRBJ2-4
cdr3_aa: CASSSGQREPKNIQYF
cdr3_nt: TGTGCCAGCAGTTCCGGACAGAGGGAACCCAAAAACATTCAGTACTTC

v_call: TRBV30
d_call: NA
clone_size: many
j_call: TRBJ1-4
cdr3_aa: CACHLHPTNEKLFF
cdr3_nt: TGTGCCTGCCACTTACACCCAACTAATGAAAAACTGTTTTTT

v_call: TRBV7-9
d_call: NA
clone_size: NA
j_call: TRBJ2-5
cdr3_aa: CASSFYICSARDAREGHSETQYF
cdr3_nt: NA

v_call: TRBV9
d_call: NA
clone_size: NA
j_call: TRBJ2-3
cdr3_aa: CASTPVWGAEYQYF
cdr3_nt: TGTGCCAGCACCCCCGTTTGGGGGGCAGAATACCAGTATTTT

v_call: TRBV6-5
d_call: NA
clone_size: many
j_call: TRBJ2-7
cdr3_aa: CASRPGAARSYEQYF
cdr3_nt: TGTGCCAGCAGACCGGGGGCGGCTCGCTCCTACGAGCAGTACTTC

v_call: TRBV6-6
d_call: TRBD1
clone_size: NA
j_call: TRBJ1-6
cdr3_aa: CASRQGARDSPLHF
cdr3_nt: TGTGCCAGCAGACAGGGGGCTCGGGATTCACCCCTCCACTTT

v_call: TRBV4-1
d_call: TRBD1
clone_size: once
j_call: TRBJ2-7
cdr3_aa: CASSQVGTGGSPYEQYF
cdr3_nt: TGCGCCAGCAGCCAAGTCGGGACAGGGGGATCCCCCTACGAGCAGTACTTC

v_call: TRBV20-1
d_call: NA
clone_size: few
j_call: TRBJ1-2
cdr3_aa: CSARDQGGGYGYTF
cdr3_nt: TGCAGTGCTAGAGATCAGGGTGGGGGTTATGGCTACACCTTC

v_call: TRBV7-2
d_call: TRBD1
clone_size: NA
j_call: TRBJ1-2
cdr3_aa: CASSMGQGGESYGYTF
cdr3_nt: TGTGCCAGCAGCATGGGACAGGGAGGGGAAAGCTATGGCTACACCTTC

v_call: TRBV10-3
d_call: NA
clone_size: NA
j_call: TRBJ2-3
cdr3_aa: CAISEQLNVADTQYF
cdr3_nt: TGTGCCATCAGTGAGCAGCTGAATGTGGCAGATACGCAGTATTTT

v_call: TRBV20-1
d_call: NA
clone_size: NA
j_call: TRBJ1-1
cdr3_aa: CSAFHSSRRTEAFF
cdr3_nt: TGCAGTGCTTTTCATAGTTCGCGGAGGACTGAAGCTTTCTTT

v_call: TRBV5-1
d_call: TRBD1
clone_size: NA
j_call: TRBJ1-6
cdr3_aa: CASSSPRTGGGNSPLHF
cdr3_nt: TGCGCCAGCAGCTCCCCGAGGACAGGGGGTGGCAATTCACCCCTCCACTTT

v_call: TRBV5-6
d_call: TRBD2
clone_size: once
j_call: TRBJ2-5
cdr3_aa: CASSFGGLAGQETQYF
cdr3_nt: TGTGCCAGCAGCTTTGGGGGTCTAGCGGGGCAAGAGACCCAGTACTTC

v_call: TRBV2
d_call: NA
clone_size: NA
j_call: TRBJ2-3
cdr3_aa: CASTDPTDTQYF
cdr3_nt: TGTGCCAGCACCGACCCCACAGATACGCAGTATTTT

v_call: TRBV19
d_call: TRBD2
clone_size: NA
j_call: TRBJ2-4
cdr3_aa: CASKGRAGDIQYF
cdr3_nt: TGTGCCAGTAAGGGGAGGGCCGGGGACATTCAGTACTTC

v_call: TRBV11-2
d_call: NA
clone_size: NA
j_call: TRBJ2-3
cdr3_aa: CASSLGVSFPQYF
cdr3_nt: TGTGCCAGCAGCTTAGGCGTGTCCTTCCCGCAGTATTTT

v_call: TRBV6-5
d_call: TRBD1
clone_size: many
j_call: TRBJ2-7
cdr3_aa: CASSQTGVTYEQYF
cdr3_nt: TGTGCCAGCAGTCAGACAGGGGTTACCTACGAGCAGTACTTC

v_call: TRBV20-1
d_call: NA
clone_size: medium-sized
j_call: TRBJ2-1
cdr3_aa: CSAYGEFLGDEQFF
cdr3_nt: TGCAGTGCATACGGCGAGTTCCTAGGCGATGAGCAGTTCTTC

v_call: TRBV28
d_call: NA
clone_size: many
j_call: TRBJ2-7
cdr3_aa: CASSKQGAYEQYF
cdr3_nt: TGTGCCAGCAGTAAACAAGGGGCCTACGAGCAGTACTTC

v_call: TRBV7-9
d_call: TRBD2
clone_size: few
j_call: TRBJ2-7
cdr3_aa: CASSLETSLSYEQYF
cdr3_nt: TGTGCCAGCAGCTTAGAGACTAGCCTCTCCTACGAGCAGTACTTC

v_call: TRBV19
d_call: TRBD2
clone_size: many
j_call: TRBJ2-1
cdr3_aa: CASRGLAGDNEQFF
cdr3_nt: TGTGCCAGTAGGGGACTAGCGGGAGACAATGAGCAGTTCTTC

v_call: TRBV5-1
d_call: NA
clone_size: NA
j_call: TRBJ1-5
cdr3_aa: CASSGTTVNQPQHF
cdr3_nt: TGCGCCAGCAGCGGTACGACAGTTAATCAGCCCCAGCATTTT

v_call: TRBV5-1
d_call: NA
clone_size: NA
j_call: TRBJ2-2
cdr3_aa: CASSLVASTGGLFF
cdr3_nt: TGCGCCAGCAGCTTGGTGGCCTCGACCGGGGGGCTGTTTTTT

v_call: TRBV7-8
d_call: NA
clone_size: many
j_call: TRBJ1-6
cdr3_aa: CASSFLKQNSPLHF
cdr3_nt: TGTGCCAGCAGCTTTTTGAAGCAGAATTCACCCCTCCACTTT

v_call: TRBV9
d_call: NA
clone_size: many
j_call: TRBJ2-3
cdr3_aa: CASSVAPTDTDTQYF
cdr3_nt: TGTGCCAGCAGCGTAGCTCCGACAGACACAGATACGCAGTATTTT

v_call: TRBV7-9
d_call: TRBD1
clone_size: NA
j_call: TRBJ2-7
cdr3_aa: CASSPDRGRFSYEQYF
cdr3_nt: TGTGCCAGCAGCCCGGACAGGGGGCGATTCTCCTACGAGCAGTACTTC

v_call: TRBV2
d_call: TRBD2
clone_size: NA
j_call: TRBJ2-7
cdr3_aa: CAGSLIPPASGRPYEHYF
cdr3_nt: TGTGCCGGCAGCCTTATCCCCCCGGCTAGCGGGCGACCCTACGAGCACTACTTC